This T cell receptor (beta chain) was retrieved from a study of T cells in Graves' hyperthyroidism and ophthalmopathy. Findings and caveats of the study: Most thyroid clonotypes that were expanded above 0.001 also turned up in blood.

Hyperthyroidism, newly diagnosed and lasting under 2 months, affected patients aged 18 to 65. Researchers barred patients who had uncontrolled infection, other autoimmune disease, pregnancy or lactation. Amplification of TCR beta CDR3 regions was performed using RNA transcripts as template. The HTBI primer set served for first-round RT-PCR of the TCR CDR3. From the multiplex PCR reads, TCRdb called clonotypes with MiXCR, one entry per CDR3 protein. Of a few hundred thousand distinct CDR3 sequences in the sample, approximately 13% were seen once. The table lists this clonotype with many counts. The antigen is unknown. Per the germline V gene, CDR1 is MDHEN and CDR2 is SYDVKM. Trimming shortened V by 7 bases and J by 1 base, and 7 bases separated the two germline ends. The CDR3 runs to 12 residues.

The material sequenced was blood. The sequence was collected from a young woman with Graves' hyperthyroidism. V and J are TRBV28 and TRBJ1-1; D is unresolved. CDR3 DNA: TGTGCCAGCACCCCTCGGAACACTGAAGCTTTCTTT. Encoded protein: CASTPRNTEAFF.